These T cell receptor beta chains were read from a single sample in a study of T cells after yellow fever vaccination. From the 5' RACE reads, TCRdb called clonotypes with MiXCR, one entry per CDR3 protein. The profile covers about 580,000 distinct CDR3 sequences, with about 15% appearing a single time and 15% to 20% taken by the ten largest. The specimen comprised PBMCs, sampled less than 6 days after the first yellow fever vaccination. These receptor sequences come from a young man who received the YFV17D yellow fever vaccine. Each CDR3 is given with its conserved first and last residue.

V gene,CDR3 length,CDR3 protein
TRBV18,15,CASSPGTSVWNEQFF
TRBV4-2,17,CASSQDLNGYSTDTQYF
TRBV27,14,CASSRTGVGQPQHF
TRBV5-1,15,CASSWTGSSYNEQFF
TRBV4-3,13,CASSQITGSPLHF
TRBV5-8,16,CASSWPGQGATDTQYF
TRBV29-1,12,CSVESGRDLQYF
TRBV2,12,CASVGANYGYTF
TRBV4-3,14,CASSPVFSTDTQYF
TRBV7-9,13,CASSRGSEETQYF
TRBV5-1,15,CASSSQGVAETEAFF
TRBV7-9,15,CASSLIVGRHTEAFF
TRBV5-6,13,CASRLTGSGEQYF
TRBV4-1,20,CASSQDLGDRSDYSNQPQHF
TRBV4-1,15,CASSQDQGRTDTQYF
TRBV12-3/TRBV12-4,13,CASRVVGNTEAFF
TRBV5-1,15,CASSPQGRSGYGYTF
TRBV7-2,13,CASSFYATGELFF
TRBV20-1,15,CSASVLAGAKNIQYF
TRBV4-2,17,CASSQDPSGGAGDTQYF
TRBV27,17,CASSLAAGPGPPMEQFF
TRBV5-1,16,CASSTPRGALDNEQFF
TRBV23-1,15,CASSRGQEGTETQYF
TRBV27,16,CASSLRTGGINYGYTF
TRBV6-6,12,CASSSWAGGAFF
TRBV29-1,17,CSVDNVLAGARQETQYF
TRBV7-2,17,CASSSQLQGAGANVLTF